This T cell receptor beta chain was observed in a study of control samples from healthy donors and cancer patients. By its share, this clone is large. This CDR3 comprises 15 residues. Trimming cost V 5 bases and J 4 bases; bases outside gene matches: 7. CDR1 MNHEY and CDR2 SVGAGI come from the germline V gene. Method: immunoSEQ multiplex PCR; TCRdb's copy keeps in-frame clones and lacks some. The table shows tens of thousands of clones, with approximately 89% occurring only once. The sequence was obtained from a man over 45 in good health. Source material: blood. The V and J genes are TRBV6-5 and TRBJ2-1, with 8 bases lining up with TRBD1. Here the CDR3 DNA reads TGTGCCAGCAGTCTTCGGGACAGGCTATACAATGAGCAGTTCTTC. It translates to CASSLRDRLYNEQFF.